Presented here are 9 T cell receptor beta chains from one specimen sequenced in a study of cytomegalovirus exposure and HLA in healthy donors. TCRdb's copy holds only in-frame clones and misses some; the assay was immunoSEQ multiplex PCR. In the table there are tens of thousands of clones, approximately 84% of which are singletons. The sample taken for sequencing was PBMCs. The receptors were sampled from a woman between 18 and 29 years old in good health and CMV-seropositive.

V usage is TRBV28 and J usage is TRBJ2-7; TRBD1 matches 7 bases. The trim removed 3 bases at V and 0 bases at J, leaving 2 bases unmatched. CDR1 and CDR2 from the germline V gene are MDHEN and SYDVKM. The CDR3 totals 14 residues. The CDR3 sequence is CASSFAGGSYEQYF. CDR3 DNA: TGTGCCAGCAGTTTCGCAGGGGGCTCCTACGAGCAGTACTTC.

This chain uses TRBV9 with TRBJ2-3; 13 bases are shared with TRBD2. The germline gives CDR1 SGDLS, CDR2 YYNGEE. The CDR3 totals 19 residues. The V gene end was trimmed by 3 bases and the J gene end by 0 bases; junction bases not matched to a gene: 10. CDR3 sequence (DNA): TGTGCCAGCAGCGAGTTAGGACTAGCGGGGGAATCTAGCACAGATACGCAGTATTTT. Translation gives CASSELGLAGESSTDTQYF.

The rearrangement uses TRBV7-9 and TRBJ2-3, with D perhaps TRBD2 (5 bases). There are 13 residues in the CDR3. CDR1 is SEHNR, CDR2 FQNEAQ, per germline (reference sequence). V dropped 11 bases and J dropped 5 bases, with 17 bases sitting between them. This chain's CDR3 is CARRAILVDTQYF. CDR3 DNA: TGTGCCCGGCGGGCTATATTGGTAGATACGCAGTATTTT. Full variable domain (rest looked up from reference TRBV7-9 and TRBJ2-3): DTGVSQNPRHKITKRGQNVTFRCDPISEHNRLYWYRQTLGQGPEFLTYFQNEAQLEKSRLLSDRFSAERPKGSFSTLEIQRTEQGDSAMYLCARRAILVDTQYFGPGTRLTVL.

The rearrangement uses TRBV6-1 and TRBJ1-1, with 9 bases lining up with TRBD1. With 3 bases clipped from V and 5 bases from J, the junction kept 7 bases outside the gene matches. There are 15 residues in the CDR3. CDR1 and CDR2 (germline): MNHNS, SASEGT. The CDR3: CASSDPGQGRTEAFF. In nucleotides, the CDR3 is TGTGCCAGCAGTGACCCGGGACAGGGACGAACTGAAGCTTTCTTT.

V usage is TRBV28 and J usage is TRBJ1-6, with 8 bases lining up with TRBD1. The length of the CDR3 is 16 residues. V trimming: 7 bases; J trimming: 4 bases; junction bases outside the gene matches: 9. Germline V gene lookup returns CDR1 MDHEN and CDR2 SYDVKM. CDR3 sequence: CASTARGQGYNSPLHF. The DNA for the CDR3 is TGTGCCAGCACCGCCCGAGGACAGGGATATAATTCACCCCTCCACTTT.

In nucleotides, the CDR3 is TGTGCCAGCAGCCAAGGAATGAGCGGGGGTCGAACGCGGGACGAGCAGTACTTC. This sequence encodes CASSQGMSGGRTRDEQYF. This chain joins TRBV4-2 and TRBJ2-7; 8 bases are shared with TRBD2. Germline CDR1 LGHNA, CDR2 YNFKEQ. The ends lost 1 base at V and 5 bases at J; junction bases unmatched: 16. The CDR3 has 18 residues.

CDR3 nucleotide sequence: TGTGCCAGTAGTATAACGAGTTACTCCTACGAGCAGTACTTC. Translation: CASSITSYSYEQYF. The V gene is TRBV19, the J gene TRBJ2-7; D not certain. The CDR3 totals 14 residues. Between the trimmed V and J ends, which lost 2 bases and 0 bases, there was a span of 8 bases. Germline-derived CDR1 and CDR2 are LNHDA and SQIVND (reference sequence).

This chain uses TRBV9 with TRBJ2-1; 9 nucleotides agree with TRBD2. The CDR3 length is 16 residues. The V gene's germline CDR1 is SGDLS and CDR2 YYNGEE. V was pared by 0 bases and J by 2 bases, with 3 bases of the junction left unmatched. The CDR3 here is CASSVVGGGAYNEQFF. CDR3 coding DNA: TGTGCCAGCAGCGTAGTAGGCGGGGGGGCCTACAATGAGCAGTTCTTC.

The rearrangement joins TRBV19 to TRBJ1-4; no reliable D call. Germline-derived CDR1 and CDR2 are LNHDA and SQIVND (reference sequence). Trimming pared 2 bases from V and 0 bases from J, leaving 10 bases between. The CDR3 is 16 amino acids. CDR3 DNA sequence: TGTGCCAGTAGTATAAGTCGTGGCACAACTAATGAAAAACTGTTTTTT. Translated, it gives CASSISRGTTNEKLFF.